This TCR beta chain was identified in a study of blood T cells in healthy people across ages. Each sample provided at least 5 micrograms of extracted total RNA. Findings and limits, study-wide: Whereas aged donors had fewer naive CD4+ cells, long-lived donors had more of them and higher diversity.

CDR1 is SQVTM, CDR2 ANQGSEA, per germline. The CDR3 is 16 amino acids. The ends were cut back, 4 bases at V and 3 bases at J, with 16 bases in the middle. The sample holds a few counts of this clonotype. Its antigen is still unknown. For the second PCR, which ran for about 6 to 11 cycles, a sample-barcoded 5' primer and a J-beta primer mix were used. Each sample yielded at least 3 million CDR3-containing paired-end reads. TCRdb independently ran MiXCR on the 5' RACE reads; one entry per CDR3 protein. Among roughly 1.4 million distinct CDR3 sequences listed, roughly 64% were seen once. This TCR came from a man between 18 and 35 years old in good health. The chain carries TRBV29-1 and TRBJ2-6, with D perhaps matching TRBD2 (6 bases). Sequencing was performed on blood. The CDR3 is CSVAGLMGLGANVLTF. CDR3 sequence (DNA): TGCAGCGTTGCAGGGCTCATGGGACTTGGGGCCAACGTCCTGACTTTC.